Reported below is one T cell receptor beta chain. V gave up 10 bases and J gave up 5 bases; unmatched junction bases: 9. This CDR3 has 14 amino acids. The germline V gene encodes CDR1 MNHNS and CDR2 SASEGT. TCRdb's table, derived via immunoSEQ multiplex PCR, lists solely in-frame clones and lacks some. The sample yields more than 50,000 clones, 75% to 95% seen once. This sample is drawn from a study of T cell changes during pregnancy in multiple sclerosis. Source: peripheral blood, taken after pregnancy. This receptor was taken from a female donor in good health, enrolled as a control in a pregnancy study. This chain connects TRBV6-1 to TRBJ2-2; 8 nucleotides line up with TRBD2. CDR3 region: CATQAGALTGELFF. The CDR3 DNA follows: TGTGCCACCCAAGCGGGGGCCCTAACCGGGGAGCTGTTTTTT.